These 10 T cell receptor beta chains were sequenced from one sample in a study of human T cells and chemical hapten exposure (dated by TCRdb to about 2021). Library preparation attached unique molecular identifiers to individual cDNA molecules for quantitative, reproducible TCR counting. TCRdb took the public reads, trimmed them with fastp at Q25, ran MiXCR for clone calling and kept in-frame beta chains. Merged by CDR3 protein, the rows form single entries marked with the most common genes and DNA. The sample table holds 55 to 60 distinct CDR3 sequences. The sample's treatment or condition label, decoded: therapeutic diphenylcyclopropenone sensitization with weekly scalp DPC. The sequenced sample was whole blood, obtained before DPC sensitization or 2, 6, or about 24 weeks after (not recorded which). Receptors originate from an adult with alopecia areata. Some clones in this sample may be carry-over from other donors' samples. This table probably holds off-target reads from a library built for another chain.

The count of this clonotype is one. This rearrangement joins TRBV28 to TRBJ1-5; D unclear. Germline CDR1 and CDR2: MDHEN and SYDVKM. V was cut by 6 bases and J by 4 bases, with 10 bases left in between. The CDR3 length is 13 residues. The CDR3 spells CASSYRMNQPQHF. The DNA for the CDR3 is TGTGCCAGCAGCTATAGGATGAATCAGCCCCAGCATTTT. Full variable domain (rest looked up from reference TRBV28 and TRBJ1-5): DVKVTQSSRYLVKRTGEKVFLECVQDMDHENMFWYRQDPGLGLRLIYFSYDVKMKEKGDIPEGYSVSREKKERFSLILESASTNQTSMYLCASSYRMNQPQHFGDGTRLSIL.

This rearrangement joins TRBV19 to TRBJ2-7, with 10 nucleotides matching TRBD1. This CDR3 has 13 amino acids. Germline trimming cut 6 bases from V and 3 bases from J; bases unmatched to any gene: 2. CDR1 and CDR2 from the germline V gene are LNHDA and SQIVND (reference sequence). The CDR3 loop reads CASRGTGDYEQYF. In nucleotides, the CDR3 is TGTGCCAGTAGGGGGACAGGGGACTACGAGCAGTACTTC.

Here the CDR3 DNA reads TGTGCCAGCAGTTTGGACAGGGTTCAGCCCCAGCATTTT. Its protein is CASSLDRVQPQHF. The V and J genes are TRBV6-1 and TRBJ1-5, with 8 bases fitting TRBD1. Germline V gives CDR1 MNHNS, CDR2 SASEGT. CDR3 size: 13 residues. After removal of 5 bases from V and 6 bases from J, the junction contained 3 bases not matched to a gene.

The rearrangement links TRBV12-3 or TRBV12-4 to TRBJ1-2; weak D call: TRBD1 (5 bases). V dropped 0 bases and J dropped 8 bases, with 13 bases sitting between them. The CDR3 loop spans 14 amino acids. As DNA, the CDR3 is TGTGCCAGCAGTTTAGCTTCGGCAGGGAGAGGCTACACCTTC. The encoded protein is CASSLASAGRGYTF.

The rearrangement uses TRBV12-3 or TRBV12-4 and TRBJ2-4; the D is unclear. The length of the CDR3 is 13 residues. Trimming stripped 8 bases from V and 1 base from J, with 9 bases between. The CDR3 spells CASAQDAKNIQYF. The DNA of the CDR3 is TGTGCCAGCGCTCAGGACGCCAAAAACATTCAGTACTTC.

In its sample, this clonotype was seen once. CDR3 protein: CASSLTGLTEAFF. CDR3 coding DNA: TGTGCCAGTTCCTTGACAGGTTTAACTGAAGCTTTCTTT. The V gene is TRBV7-6, the J gene TRBJ1-1, with D possibly TRBD1 on 6 matching bases. The CDR3 consists of 13 residues. CDR1 and CDR2 from the germline V gene are SGHVS and FNYEAQ. V lost 9 bases, J lost 5 bases, and 16 bases lay in between.

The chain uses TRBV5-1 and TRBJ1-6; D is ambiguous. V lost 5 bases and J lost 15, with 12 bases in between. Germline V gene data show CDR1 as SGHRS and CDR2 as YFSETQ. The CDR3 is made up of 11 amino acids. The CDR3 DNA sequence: TGCGCCAGCAGAGCACAAGAGCTCCTCCACTTT. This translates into CASRAQELLHF.

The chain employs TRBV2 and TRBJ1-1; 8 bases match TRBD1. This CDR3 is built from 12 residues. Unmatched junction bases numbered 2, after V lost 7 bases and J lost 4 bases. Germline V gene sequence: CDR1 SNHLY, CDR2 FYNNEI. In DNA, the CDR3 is TGTGCCAGCATGGGGACAGGCACTGAAGCTTTCTTT. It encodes CASMGTGTEAFF. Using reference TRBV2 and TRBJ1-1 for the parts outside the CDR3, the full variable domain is EPEVTQTPSHQVTQMGQEVILRCVPISNHLYFYWYRQILGQKVEFLVSFYNNEISEKSEIFDDQFSVERPDGSNFTLKIRSTKLEDSAMYFCASMGTGTEAFFGQGTRLTVV.

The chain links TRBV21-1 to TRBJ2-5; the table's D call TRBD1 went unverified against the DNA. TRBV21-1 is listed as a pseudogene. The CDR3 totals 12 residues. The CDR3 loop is CASPRDAETQYF. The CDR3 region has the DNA TGTGCCAGCCCCAGGGATGCAGAGACCCAGTACTTC.

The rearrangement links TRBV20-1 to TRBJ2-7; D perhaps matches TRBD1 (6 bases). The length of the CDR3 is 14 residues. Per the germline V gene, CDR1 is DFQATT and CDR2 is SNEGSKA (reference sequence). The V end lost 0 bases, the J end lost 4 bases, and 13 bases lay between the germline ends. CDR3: CSARDAGDSYEQYF. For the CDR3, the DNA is TGCAGTGCTAGAGATGCAGGGGATTCGTACGAGCAGTACTTC.